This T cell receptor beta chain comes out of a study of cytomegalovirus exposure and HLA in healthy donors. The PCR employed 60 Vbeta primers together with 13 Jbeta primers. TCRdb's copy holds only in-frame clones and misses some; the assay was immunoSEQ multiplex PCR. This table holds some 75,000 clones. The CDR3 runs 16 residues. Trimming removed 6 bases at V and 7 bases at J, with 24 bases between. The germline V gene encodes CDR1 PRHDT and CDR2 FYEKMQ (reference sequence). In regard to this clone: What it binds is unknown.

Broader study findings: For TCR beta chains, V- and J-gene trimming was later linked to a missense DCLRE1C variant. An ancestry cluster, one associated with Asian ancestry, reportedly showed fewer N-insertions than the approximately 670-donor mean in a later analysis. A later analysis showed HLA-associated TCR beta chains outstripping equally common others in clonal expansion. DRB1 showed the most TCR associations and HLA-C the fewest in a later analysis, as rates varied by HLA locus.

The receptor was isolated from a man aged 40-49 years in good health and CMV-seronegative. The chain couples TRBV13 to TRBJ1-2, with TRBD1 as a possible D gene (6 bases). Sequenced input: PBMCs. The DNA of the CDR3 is TGTGCCAGCAGTCCCACCCAGGGGTTGGAAGTCGTTGGCTACACCTTC. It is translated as CASSPTQGLEVVGYTF.